Presented here are 18 T cell receptor beta chains from one specimen sequenced in a study of Ad26.COV2.S vaccination and SARS-CoV-2 variants. Treatment of the sample: some 19 received Ad26.COV2.S at low or high dose, single or two shots; about 5 received placebo; per-sample allocation not given. Material that was analyzed had been drawn on day 63 after the first vaccine or placebo injection. Profiled with immunoSEQ multiplex PCR; TCRdb holds only in-frame clones, not every one. The table includes 250,000 to 300,000 clones, more than 70% detected once. The sequenced sample was peripheral blood, obtained in a trial of Ad26.COV2.S vaccine versus placebo. The receptors were gathered from a person between 18 and 60 years old who received the Ad26.COV2.S COVID-19 vaccine or a placebo.

The chain carries TRBV4-3 and TRBJ1-1, with a tentative D call TRBD1 (5 bases). CDR1 is LGHNA, CDR2 YSLEER, per germline. CDR3 length equals 17 residues. Trimming stripped 1 base from V and 4 bases from J, with 19 bases between. CDR3 residues: CASSQGPRGGASTEAFF. The CDR3 nucleotides are TGCGCCAGCAGCCAAGGGCCCAGAGGAGGGGCTAGCACTGAAGCTTTCTTT.

This clone was detected a few times. The J gene is TRBJ2-4, the V gene TRBV25-1; D is ambiguous. Trimming stripped 3 bases from V and 6 bases from J, with 6 bases between. CDR1 and CDR2 (germline): MGHDK, SYGVNS. The CDR3 has 12 residues. The CDR3 protein is CASSETLNIQYF. In DNA, the CDR3 is TGTGCCAGCAGTGAGACCTTAAACATTCAGTACTTC.

The CDR3 sequence: CASSMQQGVSNQPQHF. The CDR3 DNA is TGTGCCAGTAGTATGCAACAGGGGGTTAGCAATCAGCCCCAGCATTTT. The chain employs TRBV19 and TRBJ1-5; 8 bases line up with TRBD1. The CDR3 is made up of 16 amino acids. The germline V gene encodes CDR1 LNHDA and CDR2 SQIVND (reference sequence). V lost 3 bases, J lost 0 bases, and 4 bases stayed unmatched.

The chain is built from TRBV5-1 and TRBJ1-3, with unresolved D. V lost 4 bases to trimming and J lost 0 bases, with 14 bases between them. The CDR3 is 16 amino acids. Germline CDR1 SGHRS, CDR2 YFSETQ. The CDR3 region is CASSATGVHSGNTIYF. The CDR3 DNA reads as TGCGCCAGCAGCGCCACGGGAGTCCACTCTGGAAACACCATATATTTT.

V usage is TRBV3-1 (or the pseudogene TRBV3-2) and J usage is TRBJ2-5; TRBD2 might be the D (6 bases). Trimming removed 0 bases at V and 4 bases at J, with 18 bases between. Germline CDR1 reads LGHDT; CDR2 reads YNNKEL (reference sequence). The CDR3 sequence is 17 residues long. As DNA, the CDR3 is TGTGCCAGCAGCCAAGAGGGCTCAGGATTGGGGGGAGAGACCCAGTACTTC. Translation: CASSQEGSGLGGETQYF.

This chain joins TRBV11-2 and TRBJ2-7; D not certain. Trimming took off 4 bases at V and 5 bases at J, with 9 bases between the two ends. This CDR3 contains 12 residues. Germline V CDR1 and CDR2: SGHAT, FQNNGV. CDR3: CASSWTRDEQYF. The CDR3 region has the DNA TGTGCCAGCAGCTGGACCCGGGACGAGCAGTACTTC. Filled out from reference TRBV11-2 and TRBJ2-7, the complete variable domain reads EAGVAQSPRYKIIEKRQSVAFWCNPISGHATLYWYQQILGQGPKLLIQFQNNGVVDDSQLPKDRFSAERLKGVDSTLKIQPAKLEDSAVYLCASSWTRDEQYFGPGTRLTVT.

The chain links TRBV18 to TRBJ2-7, with D perhaps TRBD2 (6 bases). Germline V gene data show CDR1 as KGHSH and CDR2 as LQKENI. The CDR3 sequence is 18 residues long. Trimming took off 3 bases at V and 3 bases at J, with 24 bases between the two ends. CDR3 nucleotides: TGTGCCAGCTCACCCTTCTCCGTGACCCCTCGGGGGTTCTACGAGCAGTACTTC. It is translated as CASSPFSVTPRGFYEQYF.

The table lists this clone with a count of one. This rearrangement joins TRBV6-5 to TRBJ2-5; 7 positions agree with TRBD1. V lost 6 bases to trimming and J lost 2 bases; unmatched junction nucleotides: 3. The CDR3 covers 13 residues. Germline values: CDR1 MNHEY, CDR2 SVGAGI. The CDR3 DNA reads TGTGCCAGCAGCGAGACAGGGCAAGAGACCCAGTACTTC. This encodes CASSETGQETQYF.

This rearrangement joins TRBV28 to TRBJ2-5, with D tentatively TRBD1 or TRBD2 (5 bases each). The CDR3 has 12 residues. CDR1 is MDHEN, CDR2 SYDVKM, per germline. Trimming removed 8 bases from V and 5 bases from J, with 12 bases in between. CDR3 loop: CASGGSVETQYF. The CDR3 region has the DNA TGTGCCAGCGGGGGTTCGGTTGAGACCCAGTACTTC.

The chain carries TRBV5-1 and TRBJ2-7, with D possibly called TRBD1 or TRBD2 (5 bases each). The CDR3 extends over 12 amino acids. V was cut by 4 bases and J by 3 bases, with 8 bases left in between. Germline loops: CDR1 SGHRS, CDR2 YFSETQ. This CDR3 is CASSRDGYEQYF. CDR3 sequence (DNA): TGCGCCAGCAGCCGGGACGGCTACGAGCAGTACTTC.

The rearrangement joins TRBV5-6 to TRBJ1-2; 9 bases fit TRBD1. Trimming at V came to 0 bases and at J to 4 bases, leaving 1 base not matched to a gene. CDR1 and CDR2 from the germline V gene are SGHDT and YYEEEE. The CDR3 covers 14 residues. The CDR3 DNA sequence: TGTGCCAGCAGCTTGGGGGACAGGGCCTATGGCTACACCTTC. As protein: CASSLGDRAYGYTF.

This clone was recorded only once. The rearrangement joins TRBV27 to TRBJ2-1; 12 bases agree with TRBD2. Trimming took 5 bases from V and 7 from J; bases not matched to a gene: 3. CDR1 is MNHEY, CDR2 SMNVEV, per germline (reference sequence). CDR3 length equals 14 residues. CDR3 nucleotides: TGTGCCAGCAGTCTAGCGGGGGGGCTGAATGAGCAGTTCTTC. Translated, it gives CASSLAGGLNEQFF.

V gene TRBV5-5 combines with J gene TRBJ2-7; 7 positions match TRBD1. The V and J ends lost 1 base and 0 bases, in that order; junction bases with no gene match: 7. The CDR3 spans 16 residues. The germline gives CDR1 SGHKS, CDR2 YYEKEE (reference sequence). The CDR3 reads CASSLYSGTASYEQYF. The CDR3 DNA follows: TGTGCCAGCAGCTTGTACTCCGGGACAGCCTCCTACGAGCAGTACTTC. The full variable domain, completed using reference TRBV5-5 and TRBJ2-7, is DAGVTQSPTHLIKTRGQQVTLRCSPISGHKSVSWYQQVLGQGPQFIFQYYEKEERGRGNFPDRFSARQFPNYSSELNVNALLLGDSALYLCASSLYSGTASYEQYFGPGTRLTVT.

The chain links TRBV9 to TRBJ1-1, with D uncertain. This CDR3 contains 16 residues. Germline V gene data show CDR1 as SGDLS and CDR2 as YYNGEE. V lost 6 bases to trimming and J lost 5 bases, with 23 bases between them. CDR3 residues: CASIRRPPEWQTEAFF. The CDR3 nucleotides are TGTGCCAGCATCCGTCGACCTCCAGAATGGCAAACTGAAGCTTTCTTT.

The chain joins TRBV11-2 to TRBJ1-2, with D unclear. This CDR3 has 13 residues. The germline CDR1 and CDR2 sequences are SGHAT and FQNNGV. Trimming took off 1 base at V and 4 bases at J, with 7 bases between the two ends. CDR3 amino acids: CASSLGGTYGYTF. The DNA for the CDR3 is TGTGCCAGCAGCTTAGGGGGAACCTATGGCTACACCTTC.

This clone was counted a single time. V usage is TRBV11-2 and J usage is TRBJ2-7; 8 nucleotides agree with TRBD1. The V gene's germline CDR1 is SGHAT and CDR2 FQNNGV. CDR3 size: 15 residues. V lost 5 bases and J lost 5; bases outside the gene matches: 11. CDR3 nucleotide sequence: TGTGCCAGCAGCCGCAGACCCCAGGGGGCGGACGAGCAGTACTTC. Protein: CASSRRPQGADEQYF.

The gene calls are TRBV3-1 (or the pseudogene TRBV3-2) and TRBJ2-3; D gene unclear. This CDR3 is built from 15 residues. Per the germline V gene, CDR1 is LGHDT and CDR2 is YNNKEL (reference sequence). Between the trimmed V and J ends, which lost 4 bases and 3 bases, there was a span of 14 bases. The CDR3 protein is CASSRLNGETDTQYF. The CDR3 nucleotides read TGTGCCAGCAGCCGGCTTAATGGGGAAACAGATACGCAGTATTTT.

J is TRBJ2-1 and V is TRBV6-6, with D unresolved. CDR3 length: 14 amino acids. Trimming cost V 6 bases and J 5 bases, with 14 bases left between them. Germline V gives CDR1 MNHNY, CDR2 SVGAGI (reference sequence). CDR3 nucleotide sequence: TGTGCCAGCAGAGGGCCCCCCAAACACAATGAGCAGTTCTTC. Translated, it gives CASRGPPKHNEQFF.